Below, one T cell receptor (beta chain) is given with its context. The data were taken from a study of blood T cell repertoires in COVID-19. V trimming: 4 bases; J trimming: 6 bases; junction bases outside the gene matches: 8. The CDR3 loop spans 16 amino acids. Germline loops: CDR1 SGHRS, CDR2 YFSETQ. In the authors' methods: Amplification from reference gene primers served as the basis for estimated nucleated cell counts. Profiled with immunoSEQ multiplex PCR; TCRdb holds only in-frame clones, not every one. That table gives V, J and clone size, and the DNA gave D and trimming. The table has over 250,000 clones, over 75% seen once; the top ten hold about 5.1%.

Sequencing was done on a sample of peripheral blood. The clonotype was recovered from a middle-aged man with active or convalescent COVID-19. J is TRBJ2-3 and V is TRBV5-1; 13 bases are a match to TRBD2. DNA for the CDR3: TGCGCCAGCAGCACCGGACTAGCGGGAGTTGGTGATACGCAGTATTTT. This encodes CASSTGLAGVGDTQYF.